A selection of T cell receptor beta chains follows, all from one sample in a study of neoadjuvant anti-PD-1 for oral cavity cancer. Generated by immunoSEQ multiplex PCR, the TCRdb table keeps only in-frame clones and is missing some. The data hold tens of thousands of clones, with around a quarter observed a single time. This specimen was tumor tissue, taken after nivolumab (anti-PD-1) treatment. The receptors come from a person aged 35 to 85 with oral cavity squamous cell carcinoma. CDR3s leave out the opening cysteine and the closing phenylalanine or tryptophan. The D gene is left open where the match is weak.

.	TRBV11-2	TRBJ1-5	ASSLDLQGGPQH
TRBD2	TRBV9	TRBJ2-2	ASRGLADTGELF
TRBD1	TRBV6-1	TRBJ2-7	ASSRDSTYEQY
.	TRBV11-2	TRBJ1-1	ASRWGLIETEAF
TRBD1	TRBV28	TRBJ1-1	ASSPVTGEGSTEAF
.	TRBV18	TRBJ1-1	ASSPKGPEAF
TRBD2	TRBV5-1	TRBJ2-5	ASSLEGLATPY
TRBD1	TRBV10-1	TRBJ1-2	ASRNRGYYGYT
.	TRBV5-1	TRBJ1-1	ASSLGNMGLLNTEAF
.	TRBV5-1	TRBJ1-2	ASSPGGGAYGYT
.	TRBV5-1	TRBJ2-1	ASSPSEGRGNEQF
TRBD1	TRBV7-2	TRBJ1-2	ASSSGPGQGQEYGYT
.	TRBV20-1	TRBJ1-1	SARDPPEAF
TRBD1	TRBV11-2	TRBJ2-2	ASRGTGLGELF
TRBD2	TRBV29-1	TRBJ2-2	SVGGGRDTGELF
TRBD2	TRBV6-5	TRBJ2-5	ASSISSGEETQY
.	TRBV7-9	TRBJ1-1	ASASPENTEAF
.	TRBV28	TRBJ2-5	ASTPGAGAGETQY
TRBD2	TRBV27	TRBJ2-1	ASSFLTYKQLAPSGTYNEQF
.	TRBV6-5	TRBJ1-1	ASSYSARANTEAF
TRBD2	TRBV9	TRBJ2-3	ASRTRDYPTDTQY
.	TRBV5-6	TRBJ2-3	ASSLDGATDTQY
.	TRBV30	TRBJ1-1	AWSVLGGLGTEAF
.	TRBV28	TRBJ1-2	ASTPIPITRGYT
.	TRBV27	TRBJ2-5	ASRSVQETQY
.	TRBV11-2	TRBJ2-1	ASSSLRGTSYNEQF
.	TRBV9	TRBJ2-2	ASSETGGDGELF
TRBD2	TRBV5-4	TRBJ2-3	ASSPQLRASGYTTQY
.	TRBV27	TRBJ1-1	ASSLAGPPTEAF
.	TRBV30	TRBJ2-3	AWSDLGLSTDTQY
.	TRBV5-6	TRBJ2-7	ASSTYYEGRTREQY
.	TRBV27	TRBJ1-2	ASSLNPRERGYT
.	TRBV19	TRBJ1-1	ASSRGSGFEAF
TRBD1	TRBV4-1	TRBJ2-7	ASSSGDRGSYEQY
.	TRBV5-4	TRBJ1-5	ASSSRGSNQPQH
.	TRBV19	TRBJ2-7	ASSWGSGGPNEQY
.	TRBV6-5	TRBJ1-2	ASSTRQGLGGYT
.	TRBV4-2	TRBJ1-2	ASSQDAQGLVSQHYGYT
.	TRBV4-2	TRBJ2-7	ASSQDLTGNYEQY
TRBD1	TRBV18	TRBJ1-1	ASSPLGQRGSTEAF
.	TRBV28	TRBJ2-7	ASTTSGWEQY
.	TRBV19	TRBJ2-7	ASRGGRYEQY